The sequence of this T cell receptor beta chain was determined in a study of human T cells and chemical hapten exposure. Described time point: patch test 2, 6 weeks after DPC sensitization. The treatment denotes: therapeutic diphenylcyclopropenone sensitization with weekly scalp DPC. The CDR3 has 11 amino acids. Deletions cut 6 bases from V and 10 bases from J, with 12 bases between. TCRdb reprocessed the RACE reads via MiXCR and lists one record per CDR3 protein. The table records fewer than 85,000 distinct CDR3 sequences, around a tenth of them present only once. The TCR originated in a man aged 18 to 29 with alopecia areata. Some clones in this sample may be carry-over from other donors' samples. The rearrangement links TRBV12-3 or TRBV12-4 to TRBJ1-2; D remains ambiguous. The source material was whole blood, sampled in connection with sensitization to the hapten diphenylcyclopropenone (DPC). This CDR3 reads CASSQRTYYTF. For the CDR3, the DNA is TGTGCCAGCAGCCAAAGGACTTACTACACCTTC.